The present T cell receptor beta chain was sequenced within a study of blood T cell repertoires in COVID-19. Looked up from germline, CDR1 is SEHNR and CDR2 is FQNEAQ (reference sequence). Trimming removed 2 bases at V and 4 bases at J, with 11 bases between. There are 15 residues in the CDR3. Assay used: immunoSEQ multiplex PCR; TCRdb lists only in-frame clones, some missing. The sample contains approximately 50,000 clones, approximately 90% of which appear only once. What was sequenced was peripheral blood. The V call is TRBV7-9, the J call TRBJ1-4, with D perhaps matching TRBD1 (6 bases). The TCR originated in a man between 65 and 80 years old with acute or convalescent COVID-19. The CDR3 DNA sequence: TGTGCCAGCAGCTTACAGGGGCTCCTTAATGAAAAACTGTTTTTT. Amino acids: CASSLQGLLNEKLFF.